The rows below give T cell receptor beta chains drawn from one sample of a study of T cell repertoires in cytomegalovirus infection. Antigens of these TCRs are unknown. MiXCR, applied by TCRdb to the reads, yields one record per CDR3 protein. The table lists a few hundred thousand distinct CDR3 sequences, about 25% of them singletons, with about an eighth in the top ten. The source material was cultured PBMCs, sampled from culture after CMV antigen stimulation. These receptors originate from a human donor in good health (CMV status not recorded). Some clones in this sample may be carry-over from other donors' samples. Both conserved end residues are part of each CDR3.

v_call,cdr3_aa
TRBV5-4,CASSLAVAGGETQYF
TRBV7-9,CASRPTWSGANVLTF
TRBV27,CASSPTLSSYNEQFF
TRBV9,CASSVGSGGTDTQYF
TRBV9,CASSVVWGPSSYNEQFF
TRBV20-1,CSARDLTGGPPSYNEQFF
TRBV20-1,CSVRESYNSPLHF
TRBV12-3/TRBV12-4,CASTSALNEQFF
TRBV7-7,CASSSTPQETQYF
TRBV7-4,CASSFTGTGGEKLFF
TRBV12-3/TRBV12-4,CASSHRTAGNTIYF
TRBV10-3,CAISDSLTDTQYF
TRBV24-1,CATSDPRGADTQYF
TRBV7-8,CASSLGRVYTDTQYF
TRBV5-1,CASSLTGAHTGELFF
TRBV20-1,CSARGGGEETQYF